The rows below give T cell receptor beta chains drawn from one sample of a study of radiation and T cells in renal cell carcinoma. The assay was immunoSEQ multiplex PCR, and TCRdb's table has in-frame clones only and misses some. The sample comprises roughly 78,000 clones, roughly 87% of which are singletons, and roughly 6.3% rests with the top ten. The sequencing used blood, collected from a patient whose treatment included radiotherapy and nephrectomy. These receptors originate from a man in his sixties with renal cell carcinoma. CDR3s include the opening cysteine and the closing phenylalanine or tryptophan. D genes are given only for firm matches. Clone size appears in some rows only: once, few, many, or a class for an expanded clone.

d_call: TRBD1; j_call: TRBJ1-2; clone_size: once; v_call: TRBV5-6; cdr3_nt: TGTGCCAGCAGCTTGCCACAGGGGTGGGATGGCTACACCTTC; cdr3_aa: CASSLPQGWDGYTF
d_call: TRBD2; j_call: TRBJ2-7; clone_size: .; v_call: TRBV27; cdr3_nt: TGTGCCAGCAGTTCAAGAGTAGCGGGAGGGTACGAGCAGTACTTC; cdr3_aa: CASSSRVAGGYEQYF
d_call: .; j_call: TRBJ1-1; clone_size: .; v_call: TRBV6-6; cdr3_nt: TGTGCCAGCATGCAAGACAGGCGGGCTGAAGCTTTCTTT; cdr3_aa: CASMQDRRAEAFF
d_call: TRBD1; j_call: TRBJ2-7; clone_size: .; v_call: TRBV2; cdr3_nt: TGTGCCAGCAGTCTGGAGGGGATGCTCGGACAGGGGATCTACGAGCAGTACTTC; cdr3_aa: CASSLEGMLGQGIYEQYF
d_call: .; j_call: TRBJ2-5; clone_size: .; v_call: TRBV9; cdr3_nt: TGTGCCAGCAGTCCGCTTGGCAGCCAAATAGAGACCCAGTACTTC; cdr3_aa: CASSPLGSQIETQYF
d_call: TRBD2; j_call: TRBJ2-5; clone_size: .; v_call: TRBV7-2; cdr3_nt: TGTGCCAGCAGCTGGCGGGAGGGGTCCGGGACCCAGTACTTC; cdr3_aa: CASSWREGSGTQYF
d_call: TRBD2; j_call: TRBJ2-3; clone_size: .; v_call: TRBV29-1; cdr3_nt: TGCAGCGTTGCCCACCCCCAAGCGGGAGGCACAGATACGCAGTATTTT; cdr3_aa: CSVAHPQAGGTDTQYF
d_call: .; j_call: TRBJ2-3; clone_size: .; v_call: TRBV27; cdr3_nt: TGTGCCAGCAGTTTAGGCTCGCCGATCGTATATAATACGCAGTATTTT; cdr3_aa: CASSLGSPIVYNTQYF
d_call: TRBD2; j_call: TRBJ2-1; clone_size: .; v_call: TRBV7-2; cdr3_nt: TGTGCCAGCAGCTTAAGACGAGCGGGAGGAGGCAGGGATGAGCAGTTCTTC; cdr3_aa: CASSLRRAGGGRDEQFF
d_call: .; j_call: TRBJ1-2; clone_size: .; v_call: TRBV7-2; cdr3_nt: TGTGCCAGCGGTGCGGTGGGGGCTTATGGCTACACCTTC; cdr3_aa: CASGAVGAYGYTF
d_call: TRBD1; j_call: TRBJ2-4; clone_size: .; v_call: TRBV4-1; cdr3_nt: TGCGCCAGCAGCCAAGATAACGACAGGGGGCCGTTGAACATTCAGTACTTC; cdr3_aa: CASSQDNDRGPLNIQYF
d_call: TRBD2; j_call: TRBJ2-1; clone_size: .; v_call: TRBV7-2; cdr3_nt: TGTGCCAGCAGCTACCTAGCGGGGACGGAGAATGAGCAGTTCTTC; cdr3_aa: CASSYLAGTENEQFF
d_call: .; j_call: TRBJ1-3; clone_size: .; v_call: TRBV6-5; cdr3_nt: TGTGCCAGCAGTTACACCTTGGGGCCTTCTGGAAACACCATATATTTT; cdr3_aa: CASSYTLGPSGNTIYF
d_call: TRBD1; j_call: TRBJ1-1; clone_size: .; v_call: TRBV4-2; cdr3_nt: TGTGCCAGCAGCCTCCCAGGGGGCAGGACTGAAGCTTTCTTT; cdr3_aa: CASSLPGGRTEAFF
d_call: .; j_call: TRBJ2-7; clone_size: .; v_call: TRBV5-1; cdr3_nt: TGCGCCAGCAGCCCTGGGGGTCACCTCTACGAGCAGTACTTC; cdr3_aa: CASSPGGHLYEQYF
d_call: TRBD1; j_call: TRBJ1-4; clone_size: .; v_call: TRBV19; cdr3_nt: TGTGCCAGTAGGGGGCGGCTGCCCGGACAGGTTGAAAAACTGTTTTTT; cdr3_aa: CASRGRLPGQVEKLFF
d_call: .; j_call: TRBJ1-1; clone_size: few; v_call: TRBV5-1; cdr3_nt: TGCGCCAGCAGCTTGGCTAGCCGGAACACTGAAGCTTTCTTT; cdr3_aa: CASSLASRNTEAFF
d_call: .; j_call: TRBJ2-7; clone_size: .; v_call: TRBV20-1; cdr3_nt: TGCAGTGCTAAAGTATCCTACGAGCAGTACTTC; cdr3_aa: CSAKVSYEQYF
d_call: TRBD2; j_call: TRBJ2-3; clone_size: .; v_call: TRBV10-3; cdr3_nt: TGTGCCATCAGTGCGTCTAGCGGGAGTTCGGATACGCAGTATTTT; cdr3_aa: CAISASSGSSDTQYF
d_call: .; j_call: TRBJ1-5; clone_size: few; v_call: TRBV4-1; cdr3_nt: TGCGCCAGCAGCCTAGGAAGCAATCAGCCCCAGCATTTT; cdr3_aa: CASSLGSNQPQHF
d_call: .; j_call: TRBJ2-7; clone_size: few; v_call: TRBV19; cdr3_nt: TGTGCCAGTAGTTTCGCGTCCGAGCAGTACTTC; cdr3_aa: CASSFASEQYF
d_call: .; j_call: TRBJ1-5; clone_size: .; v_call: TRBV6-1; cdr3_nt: TGTGCCAGCAGCGATGAACAGGGTTTCGGGCAGCCCCAGCATTTT; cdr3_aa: CASSDEQGFGQPQHF